The clone carrying this T cell receptor beta chain was seen a handful of times. The antigen is unknown. The data originate from a study of cytomegalovirus exposure and HLA in healthy donors. Per germline, CDR1 MNHEY and CDR2 SVGAGI. The V end was cut by 2 bases, the J end by 5 bases, with 11 bases between. The CDR3 totals 14 residues. Study-level results: In vitro work confirmed that a few CMV-associated chains recognize CMV antigens. A later analysis found TCR association rates differed by HLA locus, highest for DRB1 and lowest for HLA-C. V- and J-gene trimming of TCR beta was linked (in a later analysis) to a missense DCLRE1C variant.

PCR involved 60 Vbeta and 13 Jbeta primers. Measured with immunoSEQ multiplex PCR; TCRdb has only the in-frame clones, and not every one. The sample lists around 200,000 clones; around 86% were seen once. This TCR derives from a man between 45 and 60 years old in good health and CMV-seronegative. Sequencing was done on a sample of PBMCs. The chain uses TRBV6-5 and TRBJ2-3, with D perhaps TRBD1 (5 bases). The CDR3 DNA reads TGTGCCAGCAGTTACGGGCAGGGTGAAGATACGCAGTATTTT. Residues: CASSYGQGEDTQYF.